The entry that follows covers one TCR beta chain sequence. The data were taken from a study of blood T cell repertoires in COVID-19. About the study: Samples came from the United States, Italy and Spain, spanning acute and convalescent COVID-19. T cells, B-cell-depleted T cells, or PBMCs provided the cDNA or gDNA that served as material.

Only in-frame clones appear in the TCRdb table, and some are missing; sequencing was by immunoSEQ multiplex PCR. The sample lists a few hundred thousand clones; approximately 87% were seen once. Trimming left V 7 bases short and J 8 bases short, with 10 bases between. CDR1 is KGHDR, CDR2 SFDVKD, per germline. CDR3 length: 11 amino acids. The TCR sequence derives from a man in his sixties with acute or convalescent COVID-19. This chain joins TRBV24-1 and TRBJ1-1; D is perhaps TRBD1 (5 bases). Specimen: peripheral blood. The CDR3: CATRRQLEAFF. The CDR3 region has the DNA TGTGCCACCAGACGACAGTTAGAAGCTTTCTTT.